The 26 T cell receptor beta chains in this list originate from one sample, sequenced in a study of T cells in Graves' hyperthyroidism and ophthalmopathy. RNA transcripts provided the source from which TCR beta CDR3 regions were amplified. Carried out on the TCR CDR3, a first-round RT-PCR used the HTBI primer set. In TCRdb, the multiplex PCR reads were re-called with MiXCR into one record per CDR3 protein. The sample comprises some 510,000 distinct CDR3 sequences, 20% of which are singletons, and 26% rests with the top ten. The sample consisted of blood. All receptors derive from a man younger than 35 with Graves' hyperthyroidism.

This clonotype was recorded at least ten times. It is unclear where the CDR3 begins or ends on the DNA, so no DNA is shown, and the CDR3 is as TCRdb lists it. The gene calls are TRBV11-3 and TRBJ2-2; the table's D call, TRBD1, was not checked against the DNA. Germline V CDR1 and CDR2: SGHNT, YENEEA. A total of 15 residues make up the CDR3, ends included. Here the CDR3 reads CASSSTFGAGGELFF.

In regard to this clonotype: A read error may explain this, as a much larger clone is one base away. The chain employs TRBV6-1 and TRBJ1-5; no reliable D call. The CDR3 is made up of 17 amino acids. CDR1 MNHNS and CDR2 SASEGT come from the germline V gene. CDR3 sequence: CAGSESGPYPQYQPQHF. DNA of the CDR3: TGTGCCGGCAGTGAAAGTGGTCCTTATCCCCAATATCAGCCCCAGCATTTT.

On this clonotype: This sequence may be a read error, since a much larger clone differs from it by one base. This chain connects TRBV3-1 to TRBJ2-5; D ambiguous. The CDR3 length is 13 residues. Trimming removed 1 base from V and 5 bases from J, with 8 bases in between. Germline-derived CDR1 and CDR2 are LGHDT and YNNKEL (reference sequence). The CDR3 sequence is CASSQVKRETQYF. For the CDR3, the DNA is TGTGCCAGCAGCCAAGTTAAGAGGGAGACCCAGTACTTC.

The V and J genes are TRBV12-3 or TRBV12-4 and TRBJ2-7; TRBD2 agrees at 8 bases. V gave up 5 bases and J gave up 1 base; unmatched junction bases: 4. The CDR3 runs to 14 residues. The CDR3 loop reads CASSNGGRSYEQYF. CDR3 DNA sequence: TGTGCCAGCAGTAACGGCGGGAGGTCCTACGAGCAGTACTTC.

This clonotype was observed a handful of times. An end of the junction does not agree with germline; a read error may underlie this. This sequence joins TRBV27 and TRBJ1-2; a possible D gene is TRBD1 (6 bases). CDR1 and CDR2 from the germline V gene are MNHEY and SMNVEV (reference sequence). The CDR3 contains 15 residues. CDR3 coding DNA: TGTGCCAGCAGTTTCGCCCCCGGGGGTTCGGGGGGCTACAGCTTC. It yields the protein CASSFAPGGSGGYSF.

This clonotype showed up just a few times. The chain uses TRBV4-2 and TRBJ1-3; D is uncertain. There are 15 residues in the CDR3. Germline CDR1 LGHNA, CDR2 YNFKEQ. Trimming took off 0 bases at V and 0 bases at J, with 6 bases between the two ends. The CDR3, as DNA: TGTGCCAGCAGCCAAGATCAGCTCTCTGGAAACACCATATATTTT. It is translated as CASSQDQLSGNTIYF.

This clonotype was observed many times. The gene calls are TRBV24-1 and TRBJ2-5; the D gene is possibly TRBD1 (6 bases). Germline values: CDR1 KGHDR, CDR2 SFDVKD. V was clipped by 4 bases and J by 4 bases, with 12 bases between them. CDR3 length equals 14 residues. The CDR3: CATSDPGTLETQYF. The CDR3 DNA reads TGTGCCACCAGTGACCCCGGGACACTAGAGACCCAGTACTTC.

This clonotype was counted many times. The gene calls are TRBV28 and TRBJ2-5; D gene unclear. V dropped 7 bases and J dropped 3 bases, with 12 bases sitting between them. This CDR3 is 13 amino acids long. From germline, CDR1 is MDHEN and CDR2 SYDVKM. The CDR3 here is CASTDRSKETQYF. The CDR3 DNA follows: TGTGCCAGCACCGACCGTAGTAAAGAGACCCAGTACTTC.

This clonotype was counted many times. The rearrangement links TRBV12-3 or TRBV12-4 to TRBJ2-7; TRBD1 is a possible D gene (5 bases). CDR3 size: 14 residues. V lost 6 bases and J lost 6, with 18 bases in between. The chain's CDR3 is CASRPWWGGSEQYF. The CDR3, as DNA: TGTGCCAGCAGACCGTGGTGGGGCGGAAGCGAGCAGTACTTC.

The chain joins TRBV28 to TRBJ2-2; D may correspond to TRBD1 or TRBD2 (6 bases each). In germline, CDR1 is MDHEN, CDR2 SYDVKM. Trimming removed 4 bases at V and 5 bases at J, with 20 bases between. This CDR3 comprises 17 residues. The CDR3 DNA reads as TGTGCCAGCAGTTCCCTCGTGGGGGCGCGGGGAACCGGGGAGCTGTTTTTT. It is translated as CASSSLVGARGTGELFF.

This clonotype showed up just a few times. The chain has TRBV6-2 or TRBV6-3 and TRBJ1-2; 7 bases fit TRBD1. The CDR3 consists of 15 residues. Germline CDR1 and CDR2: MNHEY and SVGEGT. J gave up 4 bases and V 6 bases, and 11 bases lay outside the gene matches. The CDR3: CASSQGTERIYGYTF. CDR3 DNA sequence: TGTGCCAGCAGCCAAGGGACAGAGCGGATCTATGGCTACACCTTC.

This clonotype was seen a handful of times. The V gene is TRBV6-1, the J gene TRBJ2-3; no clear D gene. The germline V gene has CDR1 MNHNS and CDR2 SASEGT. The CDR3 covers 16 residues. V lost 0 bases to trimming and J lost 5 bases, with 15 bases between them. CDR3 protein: CASSEALKTVLDTQYF. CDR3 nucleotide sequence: TGTGCCAGCAGTGAAGCGCTCAAGACGGTTTTAGATACGCAGTATTTT.

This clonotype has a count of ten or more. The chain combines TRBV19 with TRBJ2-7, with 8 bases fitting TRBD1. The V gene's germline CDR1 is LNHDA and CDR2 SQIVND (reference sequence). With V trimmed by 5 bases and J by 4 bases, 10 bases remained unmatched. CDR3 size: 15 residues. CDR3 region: CASSPGTGPFYEQYF. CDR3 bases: TGTGCCAGTAGTCCAGGGACAGGACCCTTTTACGAGCAGTACTTC.

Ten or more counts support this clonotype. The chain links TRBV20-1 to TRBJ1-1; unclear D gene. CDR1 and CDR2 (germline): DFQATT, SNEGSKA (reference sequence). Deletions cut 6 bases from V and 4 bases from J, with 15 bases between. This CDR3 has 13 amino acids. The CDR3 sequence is CSAAGVVGTEAFF. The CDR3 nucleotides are TGCAGTGCAGCGGGAGTGGTTGGCACTGAAGCTTTCTTT.

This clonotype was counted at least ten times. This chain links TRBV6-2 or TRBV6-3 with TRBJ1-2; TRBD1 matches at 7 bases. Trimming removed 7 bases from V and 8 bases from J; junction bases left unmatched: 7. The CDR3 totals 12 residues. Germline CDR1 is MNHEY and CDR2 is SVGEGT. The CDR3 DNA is TGTGCCAGCACTTCCCAGGGGGAAGGCTACACCTTC. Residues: CASTSQGEGYTF.

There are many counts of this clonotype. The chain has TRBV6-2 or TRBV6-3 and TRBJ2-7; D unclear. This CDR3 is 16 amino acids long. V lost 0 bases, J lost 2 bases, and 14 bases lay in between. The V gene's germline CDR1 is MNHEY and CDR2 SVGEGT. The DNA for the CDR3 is TGTGCCAGCAGTTACTCCGACGGACCTCCTCCCTACGAGCAGTACTTC. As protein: CASSYSDGPPPYEQYF.

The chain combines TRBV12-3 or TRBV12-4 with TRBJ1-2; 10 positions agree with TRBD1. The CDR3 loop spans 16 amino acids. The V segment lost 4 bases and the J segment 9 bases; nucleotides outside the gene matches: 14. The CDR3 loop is CASSSSSAGQGISYTF. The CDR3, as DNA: TGTGCCAGCAGTTCGTCCTCCGCGGGACAGGGGATAAGCTACACCTTC.

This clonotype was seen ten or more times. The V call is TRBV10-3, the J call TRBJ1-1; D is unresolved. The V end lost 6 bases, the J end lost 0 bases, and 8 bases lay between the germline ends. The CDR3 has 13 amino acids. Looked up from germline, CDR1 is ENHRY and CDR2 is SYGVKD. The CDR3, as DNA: TGTGCCATCAGCACAGTCCTGAACACTGAAGCTTTCTTT. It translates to CAISTVLNTEAFF.

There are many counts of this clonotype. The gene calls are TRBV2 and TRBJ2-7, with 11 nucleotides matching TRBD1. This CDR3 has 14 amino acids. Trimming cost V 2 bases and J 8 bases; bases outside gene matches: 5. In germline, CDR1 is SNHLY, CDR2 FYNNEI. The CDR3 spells CASSESGTGGKQYF. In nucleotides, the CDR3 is TGTGCCAGCAGTGAATCCGGGACAGGGGGGAAGCAGTACTTC.

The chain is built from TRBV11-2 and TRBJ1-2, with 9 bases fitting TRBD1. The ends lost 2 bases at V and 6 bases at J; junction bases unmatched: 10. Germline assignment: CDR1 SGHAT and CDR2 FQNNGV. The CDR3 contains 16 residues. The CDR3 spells CASSLYRETGGHGYTF. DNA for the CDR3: TGTGCCAGCAGCTTATATCGAGAGACAGGGGGACATGGCTACACCTTC.

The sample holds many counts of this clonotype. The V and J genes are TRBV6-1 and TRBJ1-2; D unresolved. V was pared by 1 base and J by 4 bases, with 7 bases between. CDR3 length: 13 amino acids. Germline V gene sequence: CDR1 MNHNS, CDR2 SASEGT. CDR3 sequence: CASSEENVYGYTF. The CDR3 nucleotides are TGTGCCAGCAGTGAAGAAAACGTCTATGGCTACACCTTC.

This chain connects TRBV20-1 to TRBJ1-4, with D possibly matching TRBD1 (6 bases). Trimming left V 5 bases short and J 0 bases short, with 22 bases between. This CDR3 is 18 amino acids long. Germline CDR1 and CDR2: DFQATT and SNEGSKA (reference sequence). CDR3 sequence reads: CSAPPEGDLVPTNEKLFF. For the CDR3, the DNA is TGCAGTGCTCCCCCGGAGGGGGACCTCGTTCCAACTAATGAAAAACTGTTTTTT.

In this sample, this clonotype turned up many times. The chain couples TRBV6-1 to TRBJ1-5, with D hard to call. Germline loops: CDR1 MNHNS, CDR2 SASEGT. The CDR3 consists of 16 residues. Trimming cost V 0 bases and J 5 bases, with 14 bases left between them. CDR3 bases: TGTGCCAGCAGTGAAGCGCTTTCAGGCTCCCATCAGCCCCAGCATTTT. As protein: CASSEALSGSHQPQHF.

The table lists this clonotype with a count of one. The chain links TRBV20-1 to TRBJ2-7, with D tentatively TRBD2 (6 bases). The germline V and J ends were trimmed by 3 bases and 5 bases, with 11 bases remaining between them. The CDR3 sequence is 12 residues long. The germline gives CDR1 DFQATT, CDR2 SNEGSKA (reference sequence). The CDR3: CSARGGWNEQYF. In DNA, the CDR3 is TGCAGTGCTAGGGGGGGTTGGAACGAGCAGTACTTC.

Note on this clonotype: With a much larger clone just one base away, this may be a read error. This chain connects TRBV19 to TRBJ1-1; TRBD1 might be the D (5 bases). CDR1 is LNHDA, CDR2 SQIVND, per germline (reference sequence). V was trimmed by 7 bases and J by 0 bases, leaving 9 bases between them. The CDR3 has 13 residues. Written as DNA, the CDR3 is TGTGCCAGTAATGAGGGGCTGAACACTGAAGCTTTCTTT. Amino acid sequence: CASNEGLNTEAFF.

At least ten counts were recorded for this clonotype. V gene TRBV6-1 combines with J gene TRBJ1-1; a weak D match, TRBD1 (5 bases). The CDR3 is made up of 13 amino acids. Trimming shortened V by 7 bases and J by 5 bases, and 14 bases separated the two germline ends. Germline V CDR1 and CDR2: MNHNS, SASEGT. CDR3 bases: TGTGCCAGCAAAGGACCACGGGGGACTGAAGCTTTCTTT. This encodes CASKGPRGTEAFF.